A selection of T cell receptor beta chains follows, all from one sample in a study of graft-versus-host responses after intestinal transplantation. These receptors' antigens are unknown. The assay was immunoSEQ multiplex PCR, and TCRdb's table has in-frame clones only and misses some. The table shows some 130,000 clones, with about 93% occurring only once. The specimen comprised unstimulated CD4+ T cells sorted from spleen or lymph node cells, sampled before intestinal transplant. The origin of the receptors is a human donor who received an intestinal transplant. Both conserved end residues are part of each CDR3. D genes are given only for firm matches. Not all rows give a size; the values are once, few, many and, for expanded clones, a class.

V gene	J gene	clone size	D gene	CDR3 protein	CDR3 DNA
TRBV5-6	TRBJ2-2	NA	NA	CASSLATRLNTGELFF	TGTGCCAGCAGCCTGGCGACTAGACTGAACACCGGGGAGCTGTTTTTT
TRBV11-2	TRBJ2-7	NA	NA	CASSLRNSYEQYF	TGTGCCAGCAGCTTAAGGAACTCCTACGAGCAGTACTTC
TRBV12-2	TRBJ2-7	NA	NA	CASRLPGQGSSYEQYF	TGTGCAAGTCGCCTTCCGGGACAGGGGAGTTCCTACGAGCAGTACTTC
TRBV5-1	TRBJ2-1	once	NA	CASSLERAYNEQFF	TGCGCCAGCAGCTTGGAGCGGGCCTACAATGAGCAGTTCTTC
TRBV4-2	TRBJ2-7	NA	NA	CASSQDYGGTSSYEQYF	TGTGCCAGCAGCCAAGACTACGGCGGGACAAGCTCCTACGAGCAGTACTTC
TRBV30	TRBJ2-2	NA	NA	CAWPGPISTGELFF	TGTGCCTGGCCGGGACCGATTTCCACCGGGGAGCTGTTTTTT
TRBV27	TRBJ2-7	NA	NA	CASSMKGSARYEQYF	TGTGCCAGCAGTATGAAGGGTAGCGCCCGCTACGAGCAGTACTTC
TRBV19	TRBJ1-1	NA	NA	CASRLGERNTEAFF	TGTGCCAGTCGCCTGGGGGAGAGGAACACTGAAGCTTTCTTT
TRBV28	TRBJ1-2	NA	TRBD1	CASTDRGSYGYTF	TGTGCCAGCACAGACAGGGGGTCCTATGGCTACACCTTC
TRBV28	TRBJ2-1	NA	TRBD1	CASHSPGQGDVFGQFF	TGTGCCAGCCACTCCCCGGGACAGGGTGATGTCTTTGGGCAGTTCTTC
TRBV6-1	TRBJ2-7	NA	NA	CASSDVGRISPYEQYF	TGTGCCAGCAGTGATGTTGGGAGGATATCCCCCTACGAGCAGTACTTC
TRBV5-6	TRBJ2-6	NA	TRBD2	CASGTSGTPSGANVLTF	TGTGCCAGCGGGACTAGCGGAACCCCCTCTGGGGCCAACGTCCTGACTTTC
TRBV4-2	TRBJ1-4	NA	NA	CASSQETEGVLFF	TGTGCCAGCAGCCAAGAGACCGAGGGGGTACTGTTTTTT
TRBV7-9	TRBJ2-3	few	NA	CAGYPGVTDTQYF	TGTGCCGGCTACCCCGGAGTAACAGATACGCAGTATTTT
TRBV11-2	TRBJ2-3	NA	NA	CASNQGSDTQYF	TGTGCCAGTAATCAGGGGTCAGATACGCAGTATTTT
TRBV28	TRBJ1-5	NA	TRBD1	CASSNGQGIDQPQHF	TGTGCCAGCAGTAACGGACAGGGGATCGATCAGCCCCAGCATTTT
TRBV5-1	TRBJ1-1	NA	TRBD1	CASSTGTGFMAEAFF	TGCGCCAGCAGCACAGGGACAGGGTTTATGGCTGAAGCTTTCTTT
TRBV5-1	TRBJ2-7	NA	NA	CASSPSRRGEQYF	TGCGCCAGCAGCCCATCCCGCCGGGGCGAGCAGTACTTC
TRBV11-3	TRBJ2-3	NA	NA	CASSPGGAGTDTQYF	TGTGCCAGCAGCCCAGGGGGGGCTGGCACAGATACGCAGTATTTT
TRBV28	TRBJ2-3	NA	NA	CATIMAGHPTDTQYF	TGTGCCACCATTATGGCAGGGCACCCCACAGATACGCAGTATTTT
TRBV4-1	TRBJ2-3	NA	TRBD1	CASSQERGPDTQYF	TGCGCCAGCAGCCAAGAAAGGGGGCCGGATACGCAGTATTTT
TRBV6-5	TRBJ2-7	NA	NA	CASARGPGSYEQYF	TGTGCCAGCGCCCGTGGGCCAGGGAGCTACGAGCAGTACTTC
TRBV5-1	TRBJ2-2	NA	NA	CASSLEGWNTGELFF	TGCGCCAGCAGCTTGGAGGGCTGGAACACCGGGGAGCTGTTTTTT
TRBV18	TRBJ2-2	NA	NA	CASSPTLIESTGELFF	TGTGCCAGCTCGCCCACATTGATAGAGTCCACCGGGGAGCTGTTTTTT
TRBV6-5	TRBJ2-1	NA	TRBD2	CASSYSGLAGNEQFF	TGTGCCAGCAGTTACTCGGGACTAGCGGGGAATGAGCAGTTCTTC
TRBV20-1	TRBJ2-7	once	NA	CSARNYEQYF	TGCAGTGCTCGAAACTACGAGCAGTACTTC
TRBV7-8	TRBJ2-7	few	NA	CASSPSYEQYF	TGTGCCAGCAGCCCCAGCTACGAGCAGTACTTC
TRBV6-4	TRBJ2-2	NA	TRBD1	CASRRQGDTGELFF	TGTGCCAGCAGGCGACAGGGTGACACCGGGGAGCTGTTTTTT
TRBV6-1	TRBJ1-3	NA	TRBD1	CASKQGAPGNTIYF	TGTGCCAGCAAGCAGGGGGCGCCTGGAAACACCATATATTTT
TRBV28	TRBJ1-3	NA	NA	CATLRGQISGNTIYF	TGTGCCACACTACGGGGGCAGATCTCTGGAAACACCATATATTTT
TRBV6-6	TRBJ1-1	NA	NA	CASSYGMEAFF	TGTGCCAGCAGTTACGGGATGGAAGCTTTCTTT
TRBV11-3	TRBJ2-2	NA	NA	CASSRTTNTGELFF	TGTGCCAGCAGTAGGACGACTAACACCGGGGAGCTGTTTTTT
TRBV4-2	TRBJ1-5	NA	TRBD1	CASSQDRDRGRFGNQPQHF	TGTGCCAGCAGCCAAGATCGGGACAGGGGGAGGTTTGGCAATCAGCCCCAGCATTTT
TRBV5-6	TRBJ1-2	NA	NA	CASSLDRSYGYTF	TGTGCCAGCAGCTTGGACAGGAGCTATGGCTACACCTTC
TRBV7-3	TRBJ1-1	few	NA	CASSLRGRTEAFF	TGTGCCAGCAGCTTAAGAGGGAGGACTGAAGCTTTCTTT
TRBV11-1	TRBJ2-7	once	TRBD1	CASSLGQASYEQYF	TGTGCCAGCAGCTTGGGACAGGCTTCCTACGAGCAGTACTTC